A selection of T cell receptor beta chains follows, all from one sample in a study of cytomegalovirus exposure and HLA in healthy donors. Profiling relied on immunoSEQ multiplex PCR, and the TCRdb table lists in-frame clones only, not all of them. The top ten clones hold approximately 3% of a sample with around 130,000 clones, 84% of them seen once. The sample was PBMCs. All receptors come from a woman between 18 and 29 years old in good health and CMV-seropositive. Both conserved end residues are part of each CDR3. D genes are given only for firm matches. Clone size is not always given. Where it is, it says once, few, many or a class for expanded clones.

CDR3 length: 15
V gene: TRBV11-3
clone size: NA
D gene: TRBD1
J gene: TRBJ2-2
CDR3 DNA: TGTGCCAGCAGCTCCGGGACAGTGAACACCGGGGAGCTGTTTTTT
CDR3 protein: CASSSGTVNTGELFF

CDR3 length: 12
V gene: TRBV4-1
clone size: NA
D gene: NA
J gene: TRBJ2-3
CDR3 DNA: TGCGCCAGCAGCCGAGATCTTAATACGCAGTATTTT
CDR3 protein: CASSRDLNTQYF

CDR3 length: 12
V gene: TRBV7-9
clone size: NA
D gene: NA
J gene: TRBJ1-1
CDR3 DNA: TGTTCCAGCGCAGTAACAGGCACTGAAGCTTTCTTT
CDR3 protein: CSSAVTGTEAFF

CDR3 length: 16
V gene: TRBV7-9
clone size: NA
D gene: TRBD1
J gene: TRBJ1-5
CDR3 DNA: TGTTCCAGCAGCTTAGGCCGGACAGGCGTCAATCAGCCCCAGCATTTT
CDR3 protein: CSSSLGRTGVNQPQHF

CDR3 length: 12
V gene: TRBV7-2
clone size: NA
D gene: NA
J gene: TRBJ2-1
CDR3 DNA: TGTGCCAGCAGCCAACCCAGCAATGAGCAGTTCTTC
CDR3 protein: CASSQPSNEQFF

CDR3 length: 15
V gene: TRBV2
clone size: NA
D gene: NA
J gene: TRBJ1-5
CDR3 DNA: TGTGCCAGCAGTGAAGGTCAGGGAACCCGTCAGCCCCAGCATTTT
CDR3 protein: CASSEGQGTRQPQHF

CDR3 length: 14
V gene: TRBV19
clone size: NA
D gene: NA
J gene: TRBJ2-7
CDR3 DNA: TGTGCCAGTAGCCTGGGGACTCCTTCCTACGAGCAGTACTTC
CDR3 protein: CASSLGTPSYEQYF

CDR3 length: 15
V gene: TRBV9
clone size: NA
D gene: TRBD2
J gene: TRBJ2-2
CDR3 DNA: TGTGCCAGCAGCGCTAGCGGGGCGAACACCGGGGAGCTGTTTTTT
CDR3 protein: CASSASGANTGELFF

CDR3 length: 12
V gene: TRBV6-1
clone size: NA
D gene: NA
J gene: TRBJ1-6
CDR3 DNA: TGTGCCAGCTGGGACTTTAATTCACCCCTCCACTTT
CDR3 protein: CASWDFNSPLHF

CDR3 length: 16
V gene: TRBV5-4
clone size: NA
D gene: TRBD1
J gene: TRBJ2-5
CDR3 DNA: TGTGCCAGCAGCCATGGACAGGGGCGGGGCCAAGAGACCCAGTACTTC
CDR3 protein: CASSHGQGRGQETQYF

CDR3 length: 13
V gene: TRBV7-6
clone size: few
D gene: NA
J gene: TRBJ1-1
CDR3 DNA: TGTGCCAGCAGCTTATCTCGGAACACTGAAGCTTTCTTT
CDR3 protein: CASSLSRNTEAFF

CDR3 length: 13
V gene: TRBV18
clone size: NA
D gene: NA
J gene: TRBJ2-1
CDR3 DNA: TGTGCCAGCTCACCGGCTGACTACAATGAGCAGTTCTTC
CDR3 protein: CASSPADYNEQFF

CDR3 length: 12
V gene: TRBV18
clone size: NA
D gene: NA
J gene: TRBJ2-7
CDR3 DNA: TGTGCCAGCTCACCGCGCGGATACGAGCAGTACTTC
CDR3 protein: CASSPRGYEQYF

CDR3 length: 15
V gene: TRBV12-5
clone size: NA
D gene: TRBD2
J gene: TRBJ2-3
CDR3 DNA: TGTGCTAGTGGTTACGGGACTAGCGGGTTGGATACGCAGTATTTT
CDR3 protein: CASGYGTSGLDTQYF

CDR3 length: 13
V gene: TRBV6-1
clone size: NA
D gene: NA
J gene: TRBJ2-7
CDR3 DNA: TGTGCCACCACCAGACAGAGCTCCTACGAGCAGTACTTC
CDR3 protein: CATTRQSSYEQYF

CDR3 length: 13
V gene: TRBV4-1
clone size: NA
D gene: NA
J gene: TRBJ1-1
CDR3 DNA: TGCGCCAGCAGCCAAACAGGGATGCGCGTAGCTTTCTTT
CDR3 protein: CASSQTGMRVAFF